The sequence of this T cell receptor beta chain was determined in a study of cytomegalovirus exposure and HLA in healthy donors. Concerning this clone itself: Its antigen is not identified.

PCR amplification relied on 60 Vbeta primers (plus 13 Jbeta primers). This table comes from immunoSEQ multiplex PCR, and its TCRdb copy is limited to in-frame clones, with some not included. The sample yields 75,000 to 100,000 clones, approximately 79% seen once. Study results and caveats: Earlier results showed most TCR beta V segments being productive about 87% or about 30% of the time. Altogether, 150 to 200 TCR beta chains were recorded as cytomegalovirus-associated.

Sequenced: PBMCs. The TCR originated in a woman aged 60-75 years in good health and CMV-seropositive.

The CDR3 DNA follows: TGTGCCAGCAGCCAAGTTGATCGCCGGGTAGCGGGCTCCTACAATGAGCAGTTCTTC. Translation gives CASSQVDRRVAGSYNEQFF. The J gene is TRBJ2-1, the V gene TRBV14; TRBD2 matches at 7 bases. This CDR3 spans 19 amino acids. V trimming: 1 base; J trimming: 0 bases; junction bases outside the gene matches: 12. Germline CDR1 reads SGHDN; CDR2 reads FVKESK.